The clone carrying this TCR beta chain was counted a few times. Here immunoSEQ multiplex PCR was the method, and the copy in TCRdb shows in-frame clones only, minus some. The repertoire holds roughly 130,000 clones, with around 94% as singletons. The data originate from a study of control samples from healthy donors and cancer patients. J lost 5 bases, V lost 4 bases, and 7 bases had no gene match. In germline, CDR1 is SGHDN, CDR2 FVKESK. The CDR3 has 16 residues. The receptor comes from a man between 60 and 70 years old with colorectal cancer. This chain uses TRBV14 with TRBJ1-4, with 10 nucleotides matching TRBD1. The material sequenced was PBMCs. CDR3 protein: CASSLGDRGGNEKLFF. CDR3 nucleotide sequence: TGTGCCAGCAGCCTCGGGGACAGGGGAGGAAATGAAAAACTGTTTTTT.